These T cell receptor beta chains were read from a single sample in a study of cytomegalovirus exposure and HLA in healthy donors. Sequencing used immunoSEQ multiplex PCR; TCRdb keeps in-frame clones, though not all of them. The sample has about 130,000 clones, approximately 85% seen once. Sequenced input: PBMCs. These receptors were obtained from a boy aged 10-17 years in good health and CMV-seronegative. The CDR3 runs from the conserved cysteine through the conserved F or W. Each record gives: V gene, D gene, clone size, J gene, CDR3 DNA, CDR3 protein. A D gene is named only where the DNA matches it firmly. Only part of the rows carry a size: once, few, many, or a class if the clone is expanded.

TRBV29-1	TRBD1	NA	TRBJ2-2	TGCAGCGTTGAACAGGGGGCAGGCGGGGAGCTGTTTTTT	CSVEQGAGGELFF
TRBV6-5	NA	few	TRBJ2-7	TGTGCCAGCAGTTACCTTAGAGGCAACTACGAGCAGTACTTC	CASSYLRGNYEQYF
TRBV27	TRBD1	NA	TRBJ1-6	TGTGCCAGCAGTTTAGGGACAGTGTATAATTCACCCCTCCACTTT	CASSLGTVYNSPLHF
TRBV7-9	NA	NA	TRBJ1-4	TGTGCCAGCAGCTTAGTATCGGGGGCAACTAATGAAAAACTGTTTTTT	CASSLVSGATNEKLFF
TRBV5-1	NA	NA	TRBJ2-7	TGCGCCAGCAGCTTGGGGACCCCTCGGGGCTACGAGCAGTACTTC	CASSLGTPRGYEQYF
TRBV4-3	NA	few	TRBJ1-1	TGCGCCAGCAGCCAAGACAGGGACACTGAAGCTTTCTTT	CASSQDRDTEAFF
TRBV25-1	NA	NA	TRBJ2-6	TGTGCCAGCAGTGAGGGCCAGACCTCTGGGGCCAACGTCCTGACTTTC	CASSEGQTSGANVLTF
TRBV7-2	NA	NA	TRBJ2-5	TGTGCCAGCAGCCCGACCCCCAGCGGCCAAGAGACCCAGTACTTC	CASSPTPSGQETQYF
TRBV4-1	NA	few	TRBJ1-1	TGCGCCAGCAGCCAAGTGGGAGGGCGAGGCACTGAAGCTTTCTTT	CASSQVGGRGTEAFF
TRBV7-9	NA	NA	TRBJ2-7	TGTGCCAGCAGCTTGGGGGGGCTCGAGCAGTACTTC	CASSLGGLEQYF
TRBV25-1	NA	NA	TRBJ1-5	TGTGCCAGCAGTGCGGTAGGGGACACTAGCAATCAGCCCCAGCATTTT	CASSAVGDTSNQPQHF
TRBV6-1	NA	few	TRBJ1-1	TGTGCCAGCGGGACGCGGGGTGAAGCTTTCTTT	CASGTRGEAFF
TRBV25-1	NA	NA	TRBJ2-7	TGTGCCAGCAGTGGTAATAGTGGGCAGTACTTC	CASSGNSGQYF
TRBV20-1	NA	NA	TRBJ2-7	TGCAGTGCTAGAGGCAGCTACGAGCAGTACTTC	CSARGSYEQYF
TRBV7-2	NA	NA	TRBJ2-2	TGTGCCAGCAGCTTAGCCCAGGGGAGGGCCGGGGAGCTGTTTTTT	CASSLAQGRAGELFF
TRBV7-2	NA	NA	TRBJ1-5	TGTGCCAGCAGCTTAGCTGTCTTAGGCGGGGATAGCAATCAGCCCCAGCATTTT	CASSLAVLGGDSNQPQHF
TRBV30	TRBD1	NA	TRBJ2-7	TGTGCCTGGATTCCCAGGGGGTCCTACGAGCAGTACTTC	CAWIPRGSYEQYF
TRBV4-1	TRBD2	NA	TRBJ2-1	TGCGCCAGCAGCCCAGGGGAAAGCGGGAGGGAGCAGTTCTTC	CASSPGESGREQFF
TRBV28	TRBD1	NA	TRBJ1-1	TGTGCCAGCAGTTTGTATGGACAGGTTACTGAAGCTTTCTTT	CASSLYGQVTEAFF
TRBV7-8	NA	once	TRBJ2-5	TGTGCCAGCAGCAGTCCGGGACTGTTGGAGACCCAGTACTTC	CASSSPGLLETQYF
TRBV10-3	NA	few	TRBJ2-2	TGTGCCATCAGTGGTGCGACAGCGAACACCGGGGAGCTGTTTTTT	CAISGATANTGELFF
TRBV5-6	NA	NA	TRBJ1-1	TGTGCCAGCAGTCCCGGTAGTAGGGGGAACACTGAAGCTTTCTTT	CASSPGSRGNTEAFF
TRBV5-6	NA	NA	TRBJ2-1	TGTGCCAGCAGCTTGGATGGGGGGGACACCTACAATGAGCAGTTCTTC	CASSLDGGDTYNEQFF
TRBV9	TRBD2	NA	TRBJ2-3	TGTGCCAGCAGCGTAGATCTAGCGGGGGGGTTGACAGATACGCAGTATTTT	CASSVDLAGGLTDTQYF
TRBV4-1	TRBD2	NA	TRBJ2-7	TGCGCCAGCAGCCAAGACCTGGGACTAGCGGGAGTCCAGATAAGCTCCTACGAGCAGTACTTC	CASSQDLGLAGVQISSYEQYF
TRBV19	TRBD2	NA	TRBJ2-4	TGTGCCAGTAGCCTAGCGGGGAGGAGACTAGCCAAAAACATTCAGTACTTC	CASSLAGRRLAKNIQYF
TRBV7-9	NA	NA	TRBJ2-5	TGTGCCAGCGTTGGGGCGGGAAGAGACCAAGAGACCCAGTACTTC	CASVGAGRDQETQYF
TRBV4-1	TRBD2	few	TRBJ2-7	TGCGCCAGCAGCCAAAGCGGGGCCTCCTACGAGCAGTACTTC	CASSQSGASYEQYF
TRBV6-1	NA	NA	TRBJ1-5	TGTGCCAGCACGGGGGAAGGGCCCCAGCATTTT	CASTGEGPQHF
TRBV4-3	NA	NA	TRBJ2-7	TGCGCCAGCAGCCAAGATCGGGGGTACGAGCAGTACTTC	CASSQDRGYEQYF
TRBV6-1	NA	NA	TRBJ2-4	TGTGCCAGCAGTAACGGAGGGAAAAACATTCAGTACTTC	CASSNGGKNIQYF
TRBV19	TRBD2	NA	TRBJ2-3	TGTGCCAGTAGTAGCGGGGGGGTTCAGGATACGCAGTATTTT	CASSSGGVQDTQYF
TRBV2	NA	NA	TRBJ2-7	TGTGCCAGCACCGCGTCAGGGATGAGCTCCTACGAGCAGTACTTC	CASTASGMSSYEQYF
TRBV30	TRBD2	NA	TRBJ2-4	TGTGCCTGGAGTGTTTTAGCGGGCAACATTCAGTACTTC	CAWSVLAGNIQYF
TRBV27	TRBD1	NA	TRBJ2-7	TGTGCCAGCAGCCCGATTTCCCCGACAGGGGGTAACCTTGCGGGGCAGTACTTC	CASSPISPTGGNLAGQYF
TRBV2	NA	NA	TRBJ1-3	TGTGCCAGCCCGGAGGGGTCTGGAAACACCATATATTTT	CASPEGSGNTIYF
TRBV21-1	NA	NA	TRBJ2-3	TGTGCCAGCAGCAAAGACTGTCGGGGGGCAGATACGCAGTATTTT	CASSKDCRGADTQYF
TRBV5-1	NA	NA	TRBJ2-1	TGCGCCAGCAGAACGGGTCGGAATGAGCAGTTCTTC	CASRTGRNEQFF
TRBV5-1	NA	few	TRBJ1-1	TGCGCCAGCACTCTACAGGGCATGAACACTGAAGCTTTCTTT	CASTLQGMNTEAFF
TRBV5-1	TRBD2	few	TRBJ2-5	TGCGCCAGCAGCTTGGAGGGTGCGGGGGTAAAGTACCAAGAGACCCAGTACTTC	CASSLEGAGVKYQETQYF
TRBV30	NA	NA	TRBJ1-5	TGTGCCTGGAGACCCACAGGACAGAATCAGCCCCAGCATTTT	CAWRPTGQNQPQHF
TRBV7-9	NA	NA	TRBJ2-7	TGTGCCAGCAGCTTAGTTGGGGGCAACTACGAGCAGTACTTC	CASSLVGGNYEQYF
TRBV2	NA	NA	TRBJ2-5	TGTGCCAGCAGTGGTGGTAGCCCTGATTGGGAGACCCAGTACTTC	CASSGGSPDWETQYF
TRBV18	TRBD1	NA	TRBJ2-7	TGTGCCAGCTCAACTAACAGGGGTCCGGACGGCGAGCAGTACTTC	CASSTNRGPDGEQYF
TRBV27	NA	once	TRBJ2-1	TGTGCCAGCAGTTTAAGGTGGGGGGGCGAGCAGTTCTTC	CASSLRWGGEQFF
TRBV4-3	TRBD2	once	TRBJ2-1	TGCGCCAGCAGCCAAGCTAGCGGGAGTCTTCTCGGGCATGAGCAGTTCTTC	CASSQASGSLLGHEQFF
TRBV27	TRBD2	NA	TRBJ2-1	TGTGCCAGCAGCTTAGGGACTAGCGGGTCACACAATGAGCAGTTCTTC	CASSLGTSGSHNEQFF
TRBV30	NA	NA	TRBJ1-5	TGTGCCTGGAGTACAGCGGTCAATCAGCCCCAGCATTTT	CAWSTAVNQPQHF
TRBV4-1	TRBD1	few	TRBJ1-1	TGCGCCAGCAGCCAGGACAGGGGGCATGACACTGAAGCTTTCTTT	CASSQDRGHDTEAFF
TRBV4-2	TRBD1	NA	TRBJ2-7	TGTGCCAGCAGTCCTGGACGGACAGGGGTCTACGAGCAGTACTTC	CASSPGRTGVYEQYF
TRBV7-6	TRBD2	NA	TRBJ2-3	TGTGCCAGCAGCTTAGGAGCGGGGGGGCCCGCAGATACGCAGTATTTT	CASSLGAGGPADTQYF
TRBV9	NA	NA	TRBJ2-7	TGTGCCAGCAGCCCCAAAAGTGGCATCGAGCAGTACTTC	CASSPKSGIEQYF
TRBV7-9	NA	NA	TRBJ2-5	TGTGCCAGCAGCGGGAACACGGGACACTGGGGAGAGACCCAGTACTTC	CASSGNTGHWGETQYF
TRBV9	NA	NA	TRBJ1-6	TGTGCCAGCAGCGTAGGGCAGAGGGAATCACCCCTCCACTTT	CASSVGQRESPLHF
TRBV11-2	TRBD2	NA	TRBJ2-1	TGTGCCAGCAGCTTAGGGGTGGGACTAGCGGGAGAGAATGAGCAGTTCTTC	CASSLGVGLAGENEQFF
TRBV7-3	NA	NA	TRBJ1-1	TGTGCCAGCAGCTCTCAGGGGAACACTGAAGCTTTCTTT	CASSSQGNTEAFF
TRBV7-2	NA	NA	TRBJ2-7	TGTGCCAGCAGCCGAACCGGGGCCTACGAGCAGTACTTC	CASSRTGAYEQYF
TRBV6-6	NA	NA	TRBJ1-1	TGTGCCAGCAGTTACGGGAGAGGAAGAAACACTGAAGCTTTCTTT	CASSYGRGRNTEAFF